The 2 T cell receptor beta chains below were found in one sample sequenced in a study of T cell repertoires in cytomegalovirus infection. A single record per CDR3 protein comes from TCRdb applying MiXCR to the reads. This sample has roughly 500,000 distinct CDR3 sequences, with 16% found just once. Input material: CD8+ T cells from PBMCs. The receptors derive from a human donor in good health (CMV status not recorded). Some clones in this sample may be carry-over from other donors' samples.

This clonotype was found a few times. This chain connects TRBV28 to TRBJ2-1, with 7 bases identical to TRBD2. The V and J ends lost 5 bases and 4 bases, in that order; junction bases with no gene match: 5. The V gene's germline CDR1 is MDHEN and CDR2 SYDVKM. The CDR3 is made up of 14 amino acids. This CDR3 is CASSAGEKYNEQFF. As DNA, the CDR3 is TGTGCCAGCAGTGCGGGGGAAAAATACAATGAGCAGTTCTTC.

This clonotype showed up many times. V and J are TRBV7-2 and TRBJ1-1; the D is unclear. The CDR3 consists of 14 residues. CDR1 and CDR2 (germline): SGHTA, FQGNSA. Trimming shortened V by 0 bases and J by 6 bases, and 11 bases separated the two germline ends. CDR3 sequence (DNA): TGTGCCAGCAGCTTAGCGGGAACCGGCTCTGAAGCTTTCTTT. Protein sequence: CASSLAGTGSEAFF.